This entry features one TCR beta chain sequence. After removal of 3 bases from V and 8 bases from J, the junction contained 8 bases not matched to a gene. The CDR3 runs 15 residues. The germline V gene has CDR1 MNHEY and CDR2 SMNVEV (reference sequence). This sample is drawn from a study of control samples from healthy donors and cancer patients. Assay used: immunoSEQ multiplex PCR; TCRdb lists only in-frame clones, some missing. The data contain about 94,000 clones, 90% of them singletons. The J gene is TRBJ2-1, the V gene TRBV27, with 9 bases that match TRBD2. This TCR was recovered from a woman aged 18-29 years in good health. The sequencing input was blood. CDR3 nucleotide sequence: TGTGCCAGCAGTTTTAGGCGGGGGGGCTCGTATGAGCAGTTCTTC. Translated: CASSFRRGGSYEQFF.